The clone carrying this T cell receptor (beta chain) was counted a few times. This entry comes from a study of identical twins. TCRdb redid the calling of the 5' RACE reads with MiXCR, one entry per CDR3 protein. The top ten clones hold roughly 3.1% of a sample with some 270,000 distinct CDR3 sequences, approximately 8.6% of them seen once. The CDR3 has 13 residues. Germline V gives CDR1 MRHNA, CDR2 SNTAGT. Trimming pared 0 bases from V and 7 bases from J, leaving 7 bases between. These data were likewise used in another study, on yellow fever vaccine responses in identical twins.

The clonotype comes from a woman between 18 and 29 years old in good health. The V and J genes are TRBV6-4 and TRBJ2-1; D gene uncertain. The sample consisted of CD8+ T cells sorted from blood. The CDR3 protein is CASSDSTTNEQFF. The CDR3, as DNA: TGTGCCAGCAGTGACTCGACCACTAATGAGCAGTTCTTC.